The clone carrying this T cell receptor (beta chain) has ten or more counts. The sample is drawn from a study of tumor and adjacent non-tumor tissue in lung cancer. The library came from three nested PCR rounds adapted from ARM-PCR protocols. Each CDR3 protein is one row after TCRdb ran MiXCR on the multiplex PCR reads. Of 130,000 or so distinct CDR3 sequences in the sample, around three fifths were seen once. The template was RNA from unsorted bulk tissue. The sequence came from a man aged 25 to 40 with non-small cell lung cancer. What was sequenced was lung tumor tissue.

CDR3 bases: TGTGCCAGCAGTTTACTCAGGGTCGGTAACTATGGCTACACCTTC. It is translated as CASSLLRVGNYGYTF. The chain combines TRBV12-3 or TRBV12-4 with TRBJ1-2; D perhaps matches TRBD1 (5 bases). Trimming cost V 2 bases and J 1 base, with 11 bases left between them. This CDR3 has 15 amino acids.